The 17 T cell receptor beta chains reported below all come from one sample, sequenced in a study of blood T cell repertoires in COVID-19. This table comes from immunoSEQ multiplex PCR, and its TCRdb copy is limited to in-frame clones, with some not included. The sample lists fewer than 300,000 clones; roughly nine tenths were seen once. The sample taken for sequencing was peripheral blood. These receptor sequences come from a woman in her twenties or thirties with COVID-19, enrolled during active disease.

This clone was seen a handful of times. The V and J genes are TRBV3-1 (or the pseudogene TRBV3-2) and TRBJ2-7; D is perhaps TRBD1 (6 bases). The CDR3 is made up of 15 amino acids. Trimming took off 1 base at V and 5 bases at J, with 15 bases between the two ends. Germline CDR1 and CDR2: LGHDT and YNNKEL (reference sequence). This CDR3 is CASSQAQGRGHEQYF. CDR3 sequence (DNA): TGTGCCAGCAGCCAAGCTCAAGGCAGGGGCCACGAGCAGTACTTC.

This clone showed up just once. J is TRBJ1-5 and V is TRBV19; D remains unclear. CDR1 and CDR2 from the germline V gene are LNHDA and SQIVND (reference sequence). The V and J ends lost 4 bases and 1 base respectively, with 14 bases between them. This CDR3 spans 16 amino acids. The CDR3 bases are TGTGCCAGTAGTAATCAGGACTGGTACAGCAATCAGCCCCAGCATTTT. Its translation: CASSNQDWYSNQPQHF.

The chain uses TRBV19 and TRBJ2-5; the D gene is possibly TRBD2 (7 bases). This CDR3 region has 15 residues. From germline, CDR1 is LNHDA and CDR2 SQIVND (reference sequence). V lost 4 bases and J lost 2, with 14 bases in between. The CDR3 nucleotides are TGTGCCAGTAGTACCCTAGGGGGGGTTCAAGAGACCCAGTACTTC. Protein product: CASSTLGGVQETQYF.

The rearrangement joins TRBV9 to TRBJ1-1; D is ambiguous. V was clipped by 1 base and J by 6 bases, with 10 bases between them. The CDR3 is 13 residues long. CDR1 is SGDLS, CDR2 YYNGEE, per germline. The CDR3 here is CASSVRVGSEAFF. CDR3 nucleotides: TGTGCCAGCAGCGTACGGGTCGGATCTGAAGCTTTCTTT.

The J gene is TRBJ2-1, the V gene TRBV7-2; 8 bases map to TRBD2. CDR1 SGHTA and CDR2 FQGNSA come from the germline V gene. The V gene end was trimmed by 1 base and the J gene end by 4 bases; junction bases not matched to a gene: 3. The CDR3 contains 15 residues. CDR3 residues: CASSLGPGGYNEQFF. The CDR3 DNA is TGTGCCAGCAGCTTAGGTCCGGGAGGGTACAATGAGCAGTTCTTC.

Regarding this clone: Other DNA variants within this sample encode the same CDR3. The chain carries TRBV3-1 (or the pseudogene TRBV3-2) and TRBJ1-1; no reliable D call. The length of the CDR3 is 13 residues. From germline, CDR1 is LGHDT and CDR2 YNNKEL (reference sequence). V lost 1 base to trimming and J lost 3 bases, with 6 bases between them. The DNA for the CDR3 is TGTGCCAGCAGCCAAGTACGGGACACTGAAGCTTTCTTT. Translated: CASSQVRDTEAFF.

The chain combines TRBV4-1 with TRBJ1-4; TRBD1 matches at 7 bases. Germline loops: CDR1 MGHRA, CDR2 YSYEKL. J gave up 5 bases and V 3 bases, and 21 bases lay outside the gene matches. CDR3 length: 20 residues. In DNA, the CDR3 is TGCGCCAGCAGCCATAGGACAGGCCCCTCTTTCGACTCTTTAAATGAAAAACTGTTTTTT. Its protein product is CASSHRTGPSFDSLNEKLFF.

This clone was seen only once. This rearrangement joins TRBV28 to TRBJ1-2, with 8 bases that match TRBD1. Trimming removed 2 bases from V and 2 bases from J; junction bases left unmatched: 7. Germline V gene lookup returns CDR1 MDHEN and CDR2 SYDVKM. The CDR3 has 16 amino acids. CDR3 region: CASSLMLTGENYGYTF. DNA for the CDR3: TGTGCCAGCAGTTTAATGCTGACAGGGGAAAACTATGGCTACACCTTC.

The V and J genes are TRBV29-1 and TRBJ1-1, with D tentatively TRBD1 (5 bases). Germline CDR1 and CDR2: SQVTM and ANQGSEA. Trimming removed 6 bases from V and 5 bases from J, with 16 bases in between. CDR3 length: 13 amino acids. The CDR3 DNA reads as TGCAGCGTCCTCCGCCAGGAGGGGACTGAAGCTTTCTTT. Amino acids: CSVLRQEGTEAFF.

The chain carries TRBV19 and TRBJ2-7; no reliable D call. The V and J ends lost 5 bases and 4 bases respectively, with 15 bases between them. This CDR3 is built from 14 residues. Germline CDR1 is LNHDA and CDR2 is SQIVND (reference sequence). CDR3 amino acids: CASSGQIGGYEQYF. DNA of the CDR3: TGTGCCAGTAGTGGCCAAATCGGCGGATACGAGCAGTACTTC. Supplemented by reference TRBV19 and TRBJ2-7, the full variable domain reads DGGITQSPKYLFRKEGQNVTLSCEQNLNHDAMYWYRQDPGQGLRLIYYSQIVNDFQKGDIAEGYSVSREKKESFPLTVTSAQKNPTAFYLCASSGQIGGYEQYFGPGTRLTVT.

The CDR3 is CASSQSSGPTYNEQFF. The CDR3, as DNA: TGCGCCAGCAGCCAATCTAGCGGGCCTACCTACAATGAGCAGTTCTTC. This sequence joins TRBV4-1 and TRBJ2-1; 8 bases map to TRBD2. CDR1 is MGHRA, CDR2 YSYEKL, per germline. V shed 2 bases and J 2 bases; nucleotides not matched to a gene: 5. CDR3 length: 16 residues.

This chain joins TRBV11-3 and TRBJ2-5; D ambiguous. CDR1 and CDR2 from the germline V gene are SGHNT and YENEEA. V lost 5 bases to trimming and J lost 5 bases, with 9 bases between them. CDR3 length: 12 amino acids. CDR3 residues: CASSHLEETQYF. The DNA of the CDR3 is TGTGCCAGCAGCCACTTGGAGGAGACCCAGTACTTC.

The rearrangement uses TRBV6-5 and TRBJ1-1; maybe TRBD1 (5 bases). The V end lost 8 bases, the J end lost 2 bases, and 12 bases lay between the germline ends. Germline V gene lookup returns CDR1 MNHEY and CDR2 SVGAGI. This CDR3 contains 13 residues. In DNA form, the CDR3 reads TGTGCCAGCTGGGGGGATGGTAACACTGAAGCTTTCTTT. The encoded protein is CASWGDGNTEAFF.

V gene TRBV12-5 combines with J gene TRBJ2-2; TRBD2 agrees at 13 bases. Germline trimming cut 2 bases from V and 6 bases from J; bases unmatched to any gene: 6. Per the germline V gene, CDR1 is LGHNT and CDR2 is FRNRAP. The CDR3 length is 17 residues. The DNA of the CDR3 is TGTGCTAGTGGTTTGCCTCCGGGACTAGCGGGACCCGGGGAGCTGTTTTTT. It specifies CASGLPPGLAGPGELFF.

The chain joins TRBV6-5 to TRBJ2-5; TRBD2 matches 12 bases. The germline V gene has CDR1 MNHEY and CDR2 SVGAGI. J was trimmed by 7 bases and V by 7 bases; bases with no gene match: 7. This CDR3 contains 14 residues. This CDR3 is CASMTSGRYGTQYF. The CDR3 nucleotides are TGTGCCAGCATGACTAGCGGGAGATATGGGACCCAGTACTTC.

This chain uses TRBV20-1 with TRBJ1-1; no reliable D call. Germline-derived CDR1 and CDR2 are DFQATT and SNEGSKA (reference sequence). The length of the CDR3 is 11 residues. Trimming stripped 6 bases from V and 1 base from J, with 6 bases between. The CDR3 DNA reads TGCAGTGCCGGGAGGAACACTGAAGCTTTCTTT. Translation: CSAGRNTEAFF.

This clone was found once. The DNA of the CDR3 is TGTGCCTGGACGACAGGGAGCTATGGCTACACCTTC. This encodes CAWTTGSYGYTF. V gene TRBV30 combines with J gene TRBJ1-2, with 7 bases lining up with TRBD1. Germline V gene sequence: CDR1 GTSNPN, CDR2 SVGIG (reference sequence). After removal of 4 bases from V and 4 bases from J, the junction contained 3 bases not matched to a gene. The CDR3 loop spans 12 amino acids. Together with reference TRBV30 and TRBJ1-2, the CDR3 gives the full variable domain: SQTIHQWPATLVQPVGSPLSLECTVEGTSNPNLYWYRQAAGRGLQLLFYSVGIGQISSEVPQNLSASRPQDRQFILSSKKLLLSDSGFYLCAWTTGSYGYTFGSGTRLTVV.